This record looks at one TCR beta chain sequence and its context. The antigen is not known. These data belong to a study of shared clonotypes between healthy human individuals. Study-wide results and limits: Against clonotypes common to all four donors, non-shared ones had lower generation probabilities. Limited genetic and exposure-history diversity came from having few donors.

Assay: immunoSEQ multiplex PCR; the TCRdb copy retains only in-frame clones and omits some. The sample includes 2 million to 2.5 million clones, approximately 90% of them seen just once. Trimming cost V 5 bases and J 7 bases, with 12 bases left between them. This CDR3 has 13 amino acids. CDR1 LNHDA and CDR2 SQIVND come from the germline V gene (reference sequence). The TCR comes from a man younger than 35 in good health. Some clones in this sample may be carry-over from other donors' samples. The rearrangement joins TRBV19 to TRBJ1-5; the D is unclear. Sequenced material: naive CD4+ T cells from PBMCs. The subset here: CD45RA+ positively selected. For the CDR3, the DNA is TGTGCCAGTAGTTTCCAGCATAGGCAGCCCCAGCATTTT. Translating gives CASSFQHRQPQHF. The variable domain in full, with the rest retrieved from reference TRBV19 and TRBJ1-5, is DGGITQSPKYLFRKEGQNVTLSCEQNLNHDAMYWYRQDPGQGLRLIYYSQIVNDFQKGDIAEGYSVSREKKESFPLTVTSAQKNPTAFYLCASSFQHRQPQHFGDGTRLSIL.